This T cell receptor beta chain emerged from a study of tumor and adjacent non-tumor tissue in lung cancer. Study at large: There were 11 to 13 adenocarcinoma, a couple of squamous cell carcinoma and 1 small cell lung cancer cases. Study-wide points: Tumor repertoires had a smaller top 100 clone share than normal lung.

In regard to this clonotype: The antigen is undetermined. At one end the junction does not follow the germline gene, possibly because of a read error.

The CDR3 has 16 residues. Germline assignment: CDR1 SGHAT and CDR2 FQNNGV. RNA was extracted from bulk tissue without any cell sorting. Three rounds of nested PCR, following a modified ARM-PCR protocol, produced the TCRbeta library. From the multiplex PCR reads, TCRdb called clonotypes with MiXCR, one entry per CDR3 protein. The repertoire holds roughly 220,000 distinct CDR3 sequences, about 71% seen once, with roughly 24% in the top ten. Sequencing was performed on lung tumor tissue. This clonotype was sampled from a man aged 60-69 years with non-small cell lung cancer. V is TRBV11-2 and J is TRBJ2-6; 8 bases match TRBD2. CDR3 nucleotide sequence: TGTGCCAGCAACTCTAGCGGGCTATCTGGGGCCTACGTCCTGACTTTC. It translates to CASNSSGLSGAYVLTF.